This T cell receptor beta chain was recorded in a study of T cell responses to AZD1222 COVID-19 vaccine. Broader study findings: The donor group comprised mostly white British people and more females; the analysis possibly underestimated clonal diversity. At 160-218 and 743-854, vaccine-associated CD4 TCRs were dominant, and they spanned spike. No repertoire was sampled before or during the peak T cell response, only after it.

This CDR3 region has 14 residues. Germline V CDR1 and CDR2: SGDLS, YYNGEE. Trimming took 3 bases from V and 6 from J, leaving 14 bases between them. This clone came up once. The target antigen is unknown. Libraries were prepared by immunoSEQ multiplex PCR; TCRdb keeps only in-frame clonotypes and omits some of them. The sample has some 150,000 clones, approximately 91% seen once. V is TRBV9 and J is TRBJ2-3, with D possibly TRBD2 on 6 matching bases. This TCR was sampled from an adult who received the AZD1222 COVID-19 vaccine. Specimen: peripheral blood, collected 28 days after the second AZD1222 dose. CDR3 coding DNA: TGTGCCAGCAGCGCAGACGGGAGTCCGGATACGCAGTATTTT. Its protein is CASSADGSPDTQYF.